This T cell receptor (beta chain) was identified in a study of cytomegalovirus exposure and HLA in healthy donors. Findings and limits, study-wide: In a later analysis, HLA-C alleles had the fewest associated TCRs, DRB1 alleles the most.

Remarks on this clone: What it binds is not known.

This CDR3 comprises 18 residues. CDR1 is SEHNR and CDR2 is FQNEAQ in the germline V gene (reference sequence). V lost 4 bases to trimming and J lost 3 bases; unmatched junction nucleotides: 15. The PCR used 60 Vbeta and 13 Jbeta primers. The assay was immunoSEQ multiplex PCR, and TCRdb's table has in-frame clones only and misses some. The sample consists of roughly 200,000 clones, about 12% of them appearing once. The sample consisted of PBMCs. The sequence was collected from a man aged 50 to 60 in good health and CMV-seropositive. The chain uses TRBV7-9 and TRBJ2-1; 7 bases agree with TRBD1. The CDR3 region is CASSSPPGRPGGYNEQFF. The CDR3, as DNA: TGTGCCAGCAGCTCTCCCCCGGGACGGCCAGGGGGCTACAATGAGCAGTTCTTC.